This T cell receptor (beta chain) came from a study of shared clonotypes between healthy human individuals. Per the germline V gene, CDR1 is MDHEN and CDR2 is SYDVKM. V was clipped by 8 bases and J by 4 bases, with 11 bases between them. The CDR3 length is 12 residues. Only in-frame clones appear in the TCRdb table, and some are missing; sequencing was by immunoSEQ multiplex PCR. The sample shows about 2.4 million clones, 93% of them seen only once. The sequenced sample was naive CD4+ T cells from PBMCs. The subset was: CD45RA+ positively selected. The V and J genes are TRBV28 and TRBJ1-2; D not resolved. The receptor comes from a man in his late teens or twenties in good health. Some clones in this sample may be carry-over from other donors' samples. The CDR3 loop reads CASGRGGYGYTF. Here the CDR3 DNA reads TGTGCCAGCGGTCGGGGAGGCTATGGCTACACCTTC.